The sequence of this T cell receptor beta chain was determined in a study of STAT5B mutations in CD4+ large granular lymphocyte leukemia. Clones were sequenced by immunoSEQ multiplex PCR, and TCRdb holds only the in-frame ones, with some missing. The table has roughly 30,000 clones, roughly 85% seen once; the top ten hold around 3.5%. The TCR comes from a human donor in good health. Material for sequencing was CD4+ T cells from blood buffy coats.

The DNA of the CDR3 is TGTGCCACCAGGGGGCAGGGGTGGACCGGGGAGCTGTTTTTT. Its protein product is CATRGQGWTGELFF. The chain employs TRBV19 and TRBJ2-2; 8 bases agree with TRBD1. V shed 10 bases and J 5 bases; nucleotides not matched to a gene: 9. The germline CDR1 and CDR2 sequences are LNHDA and SQIVND (reference sequence). The CDR3 covers 14 residues.